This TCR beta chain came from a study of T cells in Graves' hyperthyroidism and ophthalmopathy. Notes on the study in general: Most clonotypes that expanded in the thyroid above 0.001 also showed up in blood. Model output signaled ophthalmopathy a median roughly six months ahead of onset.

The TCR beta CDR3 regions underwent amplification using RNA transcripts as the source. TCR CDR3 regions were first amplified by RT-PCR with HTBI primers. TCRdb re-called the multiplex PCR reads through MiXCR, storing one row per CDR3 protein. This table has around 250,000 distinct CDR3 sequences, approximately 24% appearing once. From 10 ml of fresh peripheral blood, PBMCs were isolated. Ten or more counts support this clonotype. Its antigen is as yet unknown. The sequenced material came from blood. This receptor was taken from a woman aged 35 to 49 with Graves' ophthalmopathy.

The CDR3 reads CSARTSGISNTGELFF. Written as DNA, the CDR3 is TGCAGTGCGAGGACTAGCGGGATCTCGAACACCGGGGAGCTGTTTTTT. This chain connects TRBV20-1 to TRBJ2-2, with 12 positions matching TRBD2. The V gene end was trimmed by 6 bases and the J gene end by 0 bases; junction bases not matched to a gene: 5. The germline V gene encodes CDR1 DFQATT and CDR2 SNEGSKA (reference sequence). The length of the CDR3 is 16 residues.